The rows below give T cell receptor beta chains drawn from one sample of a study of blood T cell repertoires in COVID-19. The method was immunoSEQ multiplex PCR; TCRdb's version includes in-frame clones alone and lacks a portion of them. The sample holds around 99,000 clones; approximately 90% are singletons and the top ten take 4.5% to 5.5%. The sequenced material came from peripheral blood. The receptors shown here come from a man in his forties or fifties with acute or convalescent COVID-19. Each CDR3 is given with its conserved first and last residue. The D gene is left open where the match is weak. Rows give clone size only sometimes, using once, few, many, or a class for an expanded clone.

CDR3 DNA | CDR3 protein | clone size | D gene | J gene | V gene
TGTGCCAGCAGCTTAGTGGCGGCAGGGGGAGGCTACACCTTC | CASSLVAAGGGYTF | - | TRBD1 | TRBJ1-2 | TRBV11-2
TGTGCCAGCAGCTTAGATCCAAAGGGGGTAGCGGGAGGGCTTCAGACCCAGTACTTC | CASSLDPKGVAGGLQTQYF | once | TRBD2 | TRBJ2-5 | TRBV7-6
TGCGCCAGCAGTTCGGGACAGAACTACGAGCAGTACTTC | CASSSGQNYEQYF | - | TRBD1 | TRBJ2-7 | TRBV10-1
TGTGCCAGCAGCTTTTTCCGTCGGTTCTGCACAGATACGCAGTATTTT | CASSFFRRFCTDTQYF | - | - | TRBJ2-3 | TRBV12-1
TGTGCCAGCAGCTTGTGGAGTCGGGAGACCCAGTACTTC | CASSLWSRETQYF | - | - | TRBJ2-5 | TRBV5-4
TGTGCCAGCTCATCAAGAGGGAACACTGAAGCTTTCTTT | CASSSRGNTEAFF | once | - | TRBJ1-1 | TRBV21-1
TGCGCCAGCAGCTTTAATGCGGGAGGAGACTACGAGCAGTACTTC | CASSFNAGGDYEQYF | - | TRBD2 | TRBJ2-7 | TRBV5-1
TGTGCCAGTGCCGACTTGAATTCACCCCTCCACTTT | CASADLNSPLHF | - | - | TRBJ1-6 | TRBV19
TGTGCCAGCAGCCGGGACAGGCCCTATGGCTACACCTTC | CASSRDRPYGYTF | - | TRBD1 | TRBJ1-2 | TRBV11-2
TGTGCCAGTAGGGGCGGGGGGTCGGCGAACACTGAAGCTTTCTTT | CASRGGGSANTEAFF | - | - | TRBJ1-1 | TRBV19
TGCGCCAGCAGTGAGGCGGGGGGCACTCTTAACACTGAAGCTTTCTTT | CASSEAGGTLNTEAFF | - | - | TRBJ1-1 | TRBV10-2
TGTGCCAGCAGTCCTCGAGGGGGGGGGAACAATGAGCAGTTCTTC | CASSPRGGGNNEQFF | once | - | TRBJ2-1 | TRBV27
TGTGCCAGCAGTTTAGAAGCGACCTACAATGAGCAGTTCTTC | CASSLEATYNEQFF | - | - | TRBJ2-1 | TRBV27
TGTGCCATCAGGCGAACCGGGACTAGTTTGTCCGATACGCAGTATTTT | CAIRRTGTSLSDTQYF | - | TRBD2 | TRBJ2-3 | TRBV10-3
TGCGCCAGCAGTGAATTCCCAGGGGATGAAGCTTTCTTT | CASSEFPGDEAFF | - | - | TRBJ1-1 | TRBV10-2
TGCAGTGCTAGTCGAGGGTTGCGGGAGCACAATGAGCAGTTCTTC | CSASRGLREHNEQFF | - | TRBD2 | TRBJ2-1 | TRBV20-1
TGTGCCAGCAGCGGCCGAGCGGGACCCACAGATACGCAGTATTTT | CASSGRAGPTDTQYF | - | TRBD2 | TRBJ2-3 | TRBV11-2
TGTGCCTGGACCCCCTTGGGGACAGGAGTTTACAATGAGCAGTTCTTC | CAWTPLGTGVYNEQFF | - | TRBD1 | TRBJ2-1 | TRBV30
TGTGCCAGCAGCATCTGGACAGATAATTCACCCCTCCACTTT | CASSIWTDNSPLHF | - | - | TRBJ1-6 | TRBV5-8
TGTGCCAGCAGTTTAATCGGTAATCAGCCCCAGCATTTT | CASSLIGNQPQHF | - | - | TRBJ1-5 | TRBV12-3/TRBV12-4
TGTGCCAGCAGCGCGGGGGGGGCTTTCTTT | CASSAGGAFF | - | - | TRBJ1-1 | TRBV12-3/TRBV12-4
TGCGCCAGCAGCTCCCAAGGGAGCGGGAGGGCCTGGGAGACCCAGTACTTC | CASSSQGSGRAWETQYF | - | TRBD2 | TRBJ2-5 | TRBV5-1
TGTGCCTGGAGTGCGACAGGGTTTCGGGAGCAGTACTTC | CAWSATGFREQYF | - | TRBD1 | TRBJ2-7 | TRBV30
TGTGCCAGCAGCTTAGATGGGGGACAGGGGACTTATGGCTACACCTTC | CASSLDGGQGTYGYTF | once | TRBD1 | TRBJ1-2 | TRBV11-3
TGTGCCAGCAGGCGTGGGACTAGCGGAGACAATGAGCAGTTCTTC | CASRRGTSGDNEQFF | - | TRBD2 | TRBJ2-1 | TRBV6-5
TGTGCCAGCAGTCAACTAGCGGGACGTTTCCAGTATTTT | CASSQLAGRFQYF | - | TRBD2 | TRBJ2-3 | TRBV27